Listed here is a single TCR beta chain. CD45RO-negative, CCR7-selected cells formed the naive CD8 fraction, which excluded terminally differentiated effector memory CD45RA+ cells. Germline V gene sequence: CDR1 WNHNN, CDR2 SYGVQD (reference sequence). The ends lost 3 bases at V and 5 bases at J; junction bases unmatched: 13. The length of the CDR3 is 16 residues. This record comes from a study of shared clonotypes between healthy human individuals. Sequencing was performed with immunoSEQ multiplex PCR; in TCRdb, only in-frame clones are kept and a portion is missing. The sample comprises about 2.1 million clones, about 94% of which are singletons, and less than 2% rests with the top ten.

The gene calls are TRBV10-1 and TRBJ2-7, with 7 bases matching TRBD2. The clonotype comes from a man aged 18-30 years in good health. Some clones in this sample may be carry-over from other donors' samples. Sequencing was done on a sample of naive CD8+ T cells from PBMCs. The CDR3 DNA reads as TGCGCCAGCAGTGAAGTGGCTAGCGGACCAGGACACGAGCAGTACTTC. It yields the protein CASSEVASGPGHEQYF.